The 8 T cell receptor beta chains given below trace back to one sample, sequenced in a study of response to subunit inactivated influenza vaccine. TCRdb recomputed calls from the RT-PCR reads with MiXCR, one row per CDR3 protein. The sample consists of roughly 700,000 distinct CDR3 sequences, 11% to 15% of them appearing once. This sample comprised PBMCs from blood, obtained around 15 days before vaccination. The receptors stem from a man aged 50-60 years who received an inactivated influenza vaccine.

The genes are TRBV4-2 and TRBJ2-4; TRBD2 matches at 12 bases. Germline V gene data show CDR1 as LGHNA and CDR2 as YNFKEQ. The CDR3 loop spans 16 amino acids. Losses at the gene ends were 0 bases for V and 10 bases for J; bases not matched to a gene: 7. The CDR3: CASSQDSASGGGIQYF. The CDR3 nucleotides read TGTGCCAGCAGCCAAGATTCGGCTAGCGGGGGGGGAATTCAGTACTTC.

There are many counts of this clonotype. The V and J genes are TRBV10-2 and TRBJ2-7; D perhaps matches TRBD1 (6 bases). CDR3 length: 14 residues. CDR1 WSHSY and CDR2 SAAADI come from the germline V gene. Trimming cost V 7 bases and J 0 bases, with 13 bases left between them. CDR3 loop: CASTQGTHSYEQYF. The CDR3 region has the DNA TGCGCCAGCACCCAAGGGACACACTCCTACGAGCAGTACTTC.

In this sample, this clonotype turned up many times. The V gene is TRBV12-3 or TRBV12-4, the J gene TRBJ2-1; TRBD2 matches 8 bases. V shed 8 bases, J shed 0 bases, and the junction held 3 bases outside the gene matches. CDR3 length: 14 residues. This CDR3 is CASREGPSYNEQFF. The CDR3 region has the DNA TGTGCCAGCCGGGAGGGCCCCTCCTACAATGAGCAGTTCTTC.

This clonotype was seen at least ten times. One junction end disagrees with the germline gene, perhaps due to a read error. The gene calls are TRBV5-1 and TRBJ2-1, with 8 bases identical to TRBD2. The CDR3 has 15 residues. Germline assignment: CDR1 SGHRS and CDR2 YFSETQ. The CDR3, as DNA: TGTGCCAGCAGCTTAGCCGGGGGGGCCTACAATGAGCAGTTCTTC. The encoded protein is CASSLAGGAYNEQFF.

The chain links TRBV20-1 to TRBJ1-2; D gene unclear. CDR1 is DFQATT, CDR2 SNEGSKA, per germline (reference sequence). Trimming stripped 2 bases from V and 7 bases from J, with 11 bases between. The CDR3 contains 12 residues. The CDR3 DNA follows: TGCAGTGCTAGAAAGCTGGTCGGTGGCTACACCTTC. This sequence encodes CSARKLVGGYTF.

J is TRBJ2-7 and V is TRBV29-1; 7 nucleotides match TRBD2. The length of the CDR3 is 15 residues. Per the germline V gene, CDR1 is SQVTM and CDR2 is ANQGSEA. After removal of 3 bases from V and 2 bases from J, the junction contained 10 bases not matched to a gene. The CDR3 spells CSVESRGSSPYEQYF. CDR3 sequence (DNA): TGCAGCGTTGAGTCGCGCGGGAGCAGCCCCTACGAGCAGTACTTC.

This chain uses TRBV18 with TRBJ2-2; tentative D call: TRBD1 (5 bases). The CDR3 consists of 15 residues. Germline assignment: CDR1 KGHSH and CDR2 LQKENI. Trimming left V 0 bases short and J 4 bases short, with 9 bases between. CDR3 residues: CASSPPTGATGELFF. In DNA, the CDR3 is TGTGCCAGCTCACCACCAACAGGTGCCACCGGGGAGCTGTTTTTT.

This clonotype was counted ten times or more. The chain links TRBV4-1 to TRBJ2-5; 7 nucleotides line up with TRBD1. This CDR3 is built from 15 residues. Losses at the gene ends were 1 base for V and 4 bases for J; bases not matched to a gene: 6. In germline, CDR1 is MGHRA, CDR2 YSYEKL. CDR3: CASSQADREVETQYF. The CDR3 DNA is TGCGCCAGCAGCCAAGCAGACAGGGAAGTAGAGACCCAGTACTTC.